These T cell receptor beta chains were read from a single sample in a study of T-cell reconstitution after alpha-beta-depleted transplantation in children. From the PCR reads, TCRdb called clonotypes with MiXCR, one entry per CDR3 protein. The top ten clones hold roughly 2.1% of a sample with approximately 500,000 distinct CDR3 sequences, about 11% of them seen once. Material: PBMCs, obtained before TCRalphabeta/CD19-depleted stem cell transplant. The receptors derive from a child aged 2-15 years with inherited bone marrow failure, due to receive a stem cell transplant. The CDR3 runs from the conserved cysteine through the conserved F or W. The D gene is left open where the match is weak. The size entry is marked missing in some rows and otherwise reads once, few, many or a size class.

size: NA; J: TRBJ2-7; V: TRBV5-1; D: TRBD2; length: 13; DNA: TGCGCCAACCCGGGGGGGGGTACCTACGAGCAGTACTTC; CDR3: CANPGGGTYEQYF
size: many; J: TRBJ1-1; V: TRBV9; D: NA; length: 14; DNA: TGTGCCAGCAGCGTAGGACAGAGGAACACTGAAGCTTTCTTT; CDR3: CASSVGQRNTEAFF
size: many; J: TRBJ2-3; V: TRBV5-1; D: TRBD2; length: 16; DNA: TGCGCCAGCAGCCTTCTGACTAGCGGGAGCACAGATACGCAGTATTTT; CDR3: CASSLLTSGSTDTQYF
size: NA; J: TRBJ2-1; V: TRBV18; D: NA; length: 17; DNA: TGTGCCAGCTCCCTACCGAGTTGGGAGATCGGATACAATAAGCAGTTCTTC; CDR3: CASSLPSWEIGYNKQFF
size: many; J: TRBJ2-7; V: TRBV15; D: NA; length: 15; DNA: TGTGCCACCAGCAGAGTTCGCACGGACCCCTACGAGCAGTACTTC; CDR3: CATSRVRTDPYEQYF
size: NA; J: TRBJ2-5; V: TRBV5-1; D: TRBD2; length: 15; DNA: TGCGCCAGCAGCTTGGGTGATAGCGGGATAGAGACCCAGTACTTC; CDR3: CASSLGDSGIETQYF
size: many; J: TRBJ2-2; V: TRBV30; D: TRBD1; length: 13; DNA: TGTGCCTGGAGTGAGGGGGCCGACGGGGAGCTGTTTTTT; CDR3: CAWSEGADGELFF
size: NA; J: TRBJ1-1; V: TRBV12-3/TRBV12-4; D: NA; length: 14; DNA: TGTGCCAGCAGTTTCGCAGGTGCGGACACTGAAGCTTTCTTT; CDR3: CASSFAGADTEAFF
size: many; J: TRBJ2-1; V: TRBV27; D: NA; length: 15; DNA: TGCGCCAGCAGCTTCGGGTCGAGCTCCTACAATGAGCAGTTCTTC; CDR3: CASSFGSSSYNEQFF
size: few; J: TRBJ2-7; V: TRBV6-2/TRBV6-3; D: NA; length: 12; DNA: TGTGCCAGCAGTTACGTGGGCGACGAGCAGTACTTC; CDR3: CASSYVGDEQYF
size: many; J: TRBJ2-1; V: TRBV5-1; D: NA; length: 15; DNA: TGCGCCAGCAGCTGGGTAACTCCTGCCTACAATGAGCAGTTCTTC; CDR3: CASSWVTPAYNEQFF
size: many; J: TRBJ2-1; V: TRBV27; D: TRBD2; length: 16; DNA: TGTGCCAGCAGTTTATCGGGGGGACTAGCGTTCAATGAGCAGTTCTTC; CDR3: CASSLSGGLAFNEQFF
size: many; J: TRBJ1-1; V: TRBV5-1; D: NA; length: 15; DNA: TGCGCCAGCAGCCCGACGGTAGGCATGAACACTGAAGCTTTCTTT; CDR3: CASSPTVGMNTEAFF
size: NA; J: TRBJ1-1; V: TRBV19; D: TRBD1; length: 15; DNA: TGTGCCAGTAGTACCGGGACAGGGAGGAACACTGAAGCTTTCTTT; CDR3: CASSTGTGRNTEAFF
size: few; J: TRBJ1-5; V: TRBV6-2/TRBV6-3; D: NA; length: 14; DNA: TGTGCCAGCAGAGAAGGGCAGGGGCAACAGCCCCAGCATTTT; CDR3: CASREGQGQQPQHF
size: few; J: TRBJ2-3; V: TRBV20-1; D: NA; length: 14; DNA: TGCAGTGCTAGACGGGCGGAGAGCACAGATACGCAGTATTTT; CDR3: CSARRAESTDTQYF
size: many; J: TRBJ2-5; V: TRBV6-2/TRBV6-3; D: NA; length: 12; DNA: TGTGCCAGCATGCCTCGTCAAGAGACCCAGTACTTC; CDR3: CASMPRQETQYF
size: many; J: TRBJ2-1; V: TRBV7-9; D: NA; length: 16; DNA: TGTGCCAGCAGCTCTCTAAGAGAGAGCTCCTACAATGAGCAGTTCTTC; CDR3: CASSSLRESSYNEQFF
size: NA; J: TRBJ2-7; V: TRBV30; D: NA; length: 11; DNA: TGTGCCTGGAGTGTCAGTCGCGAGCAGTACTTC; CDR3: CAWSVSREQYF
size: many; J: TRBJ2-1; V: TRBV11-2; D: TRBD2; length: 17; DNA: TGTGCCAGCAGCTTACTGCTACGACTAGCGGGAGGCAATGAGCAGTTCTTC; CDR3: CASSLLLRLAGGNEQFF
size: many; J: TRBJ2-7; V: TRBV7-6; D: TRBD1; length: 17; DNA: TGTGCCAGCAGCTTGTCATTTAGTGGGACAGGGCTCTACGAGCAGTACTTC; CDR3: CASSLSFSGTGLYEQYF
size: NA; J: TRBJ2-5; V: TRBV14; D: NA; length: 15; DNA: TGTGCCAGCAGCCCGGAAAATCTGGACGGCGGGACCCAGTACTTC; CDR3: CASSPENLDGGTQYF
size: few; J: TRBJ2-5; V: TRBV27; D: NA; length: 12; DNA: TGTGCCAGCAGTTTATCGGGGAAGACCCAGTACTTC; CDR3: CASSLSGKTQYF
size: many; J: TRBJ1-2; V: TRBV6-5; D: NA; length: 16; DNA: TGTGCCAGCAGTTACATCCTAGCGGGGGGCCAGTATGGCTACACCTTC; CDR3: CASSYILAGGQYGYTF
size: many; J: TRBJ2-1; V: TRBV2; D: TRBD2; length: 15; DNA: TGTGCCAGCTATTCGGGCCTAGCGGCCGGGAATGAGCAGTTCTTC; CDR3: CASYSGLAAGNEQFF
size: many; J: TRBJ2-6; V: TRBV28; D: TRBD1; length: 17; DNA: TGTGCCAGCAGTTTAGGCGCCAGGGGGTCCGGGGCCAACGTCCTGACTTTC; CDR3: CASSLGARGSGANVLTF
size: many; J: TRBJ2-2; V: TRBV5-1; D: TRBD2; length: 16; DNA: TGCGCCAGCAGCCCCGGACTAGTGTTCGACACCGGGGAGCTGTTTTTT; CDR3: CASSPGLVFDTGELFF
size: few; J: TRBJ2-7; V: TRBV27; D: TRBD1; length: 13; DNA: TGTGCCAGGGGGGGACAGGGAGCCTACGAGCAGTACTTC; CDR3: CARGGQGAYEQYF
size: many; J: TRBJ2-1; V: TRBV12-3/TRBV12-4; D: NA; length: 11; DNA: TGTGCCAGCAGCGACAACAATGAGCAGTTCTTC; CDR3: CASSDNNEQFF
size: many; J: TRBJ1-1; V: TRBV6-5; D: NA; length: 11; DNA: TGTGCCAGCAGTTCAAGTGCTGAAGCTTTCTTT; CDR3: CASSSSAEAFF
size: many; J: TRBJ1-1; V: TRBV19; D: NA; length: 16; DNA: TGTGCCAGTAGCCCCCGCCGGGGCGGTCTACGGACTGAAGCTTTCTTT; CDR3: CASSPRRGGLRTEAFF
size: NA; J: TRBJ2-1; V: TRBV7-8; D: NA; length: 17; DNA: TGTGCCAGCAGCTCTAAGACGAGCGGTGGCTCCTACAATGAGCAGTTCTTC; CDR3: CASSSKTSGGSYNEQFF
size: many; J: TRBJ2-1; V: TRBV4-1; D: TRBD1; length: 14; DNA: TGCGCCAGCAGCCAAGATTGGGGACAGGATGAGCAGTTCTTC; CDR3: CASSQDWGQDEQFF
size: many; J: TRBJ2-7; V: TRBV7-9; D: NA; length: 11; DNA: TGTGCCAGCAGCTTTTCGGACGAGCAGTACTTC; CDR3: CASSFSDEQYF
size: many; J: TRBJ1-2; V: TRBV7-2; D: NA; length: 13; DNA: TGTGCCAGCAGCTTATCGCGGGAAGCGGGCTACACCTTC; CDR3: CASSLSREAGYTF
size: NA; J: TRBJ2-1; V: TRBV4-2; D: NA; length: 19; DNA: TGTGCCAGCAGCCAAGATGCGGGGGCGTGGCTGCCCCCCTACAATGAGCAGTTCTTC; CDR3: CASSQDAGAWLPPYNEQFF
size: many; J: TRBJ1-1; V: TRBV20-1; D: NA; length: 13; DNA: TGCAGTGCTACTACCTCTGGGGGGGCGAGAACTTTCTTT; CDR3: CSATTSGGARTFF
size: many; J: TRBJ2-1; V: TRBV7-8; D: NA; length: 17; DNA: TGTGCCAGCAGCTTAAGTCCCCGACAGGTGCCGTACAATGAGCAGTTCTTC; CDR3: CASSLSPRQVPYNEQFF